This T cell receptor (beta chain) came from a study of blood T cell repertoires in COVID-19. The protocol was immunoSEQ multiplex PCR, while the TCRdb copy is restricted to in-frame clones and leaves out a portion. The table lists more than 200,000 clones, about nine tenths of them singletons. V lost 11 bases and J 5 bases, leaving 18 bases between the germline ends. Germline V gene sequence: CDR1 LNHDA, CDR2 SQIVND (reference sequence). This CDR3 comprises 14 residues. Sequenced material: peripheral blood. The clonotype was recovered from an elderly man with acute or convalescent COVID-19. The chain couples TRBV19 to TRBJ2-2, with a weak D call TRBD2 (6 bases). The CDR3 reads CAGERGAGTGELFF. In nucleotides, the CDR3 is TGTGCCGGGGAACGGGGCGCGGGAACCGGGGAGCTGTTTTTT.